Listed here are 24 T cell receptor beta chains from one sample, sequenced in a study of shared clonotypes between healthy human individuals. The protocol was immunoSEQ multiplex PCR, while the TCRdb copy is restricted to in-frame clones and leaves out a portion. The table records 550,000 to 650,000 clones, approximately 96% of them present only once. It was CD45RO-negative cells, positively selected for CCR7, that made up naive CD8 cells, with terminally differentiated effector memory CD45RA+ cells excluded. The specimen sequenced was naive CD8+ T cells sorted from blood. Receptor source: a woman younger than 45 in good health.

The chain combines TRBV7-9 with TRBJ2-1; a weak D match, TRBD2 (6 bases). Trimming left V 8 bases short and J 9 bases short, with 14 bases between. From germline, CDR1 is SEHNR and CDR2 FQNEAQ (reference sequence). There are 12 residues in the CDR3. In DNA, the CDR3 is TGTGCCAGCGGGGAGGCCCGCACTGAGCAGTTCTTC. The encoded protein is CASGEARTEQFF.

The CDR3 spells CASSQILGDGELFF. CDR3 coding DNA: TGTGCCAGCAGCCAAATCTTGGGTGACGGGGAGCTGTTTTTT. The chain uses TRBV14 and TRBJ2-2; D not resolved. The CDR3 totals 14 residues. The germline CDR1 and CDR2 sequences are SGHDN and FVKESK. The V gene lost 2 bases and the J gene lost 7 bases, with 11 bases spanning the gap.

CDR3 residues: CTGQGDSIEQFF. The CDR3 nucleotides are TGTACCGGACAGGGGGATAGTATTGAGCAGTTCTTC. The chain is built from TRBV5-5 and TRBJ2-1; 10 bases fit TRBD1. CDR3 length: 12 residues. CDR1 and CDR2 (germline): SGHKS, YYEKEE (reference sequence).

CDR3 loop: CASRLPGYRDNEQFF. CDR3 sequence (DNA): TGTGCCAGCAGGCTTCCAGGGTACCGGGACAATGAGCAGTTCTTC. V usage is TRBV6-5 and J usage is TRBJ2-1, with D perhaps matching TRBD1 (5 bases). The V end lost 6 bases, the J end lost 5 bases, and 17 bases lay between the germline ends. The CDR3 has 15 residues. The germline CDR1 and CDR2 sequences are MNHEY and SVGAGI.

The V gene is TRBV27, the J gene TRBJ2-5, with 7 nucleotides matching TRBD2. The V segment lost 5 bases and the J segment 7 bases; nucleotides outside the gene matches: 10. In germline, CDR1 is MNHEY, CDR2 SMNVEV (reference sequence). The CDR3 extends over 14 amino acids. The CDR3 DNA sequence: TGTGCCAGCAGTCCCCGGGGAGGGAGTGGGACCCAGTACTTC. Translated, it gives CASSPRGGSGTQYF.

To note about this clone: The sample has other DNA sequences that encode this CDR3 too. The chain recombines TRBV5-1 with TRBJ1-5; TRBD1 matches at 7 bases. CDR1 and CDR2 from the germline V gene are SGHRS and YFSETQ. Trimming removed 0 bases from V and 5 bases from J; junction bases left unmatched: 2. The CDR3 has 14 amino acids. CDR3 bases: TGCGCCAGCAGCTTGGGACAGGGCGATCAGCCCCAGCATTTT. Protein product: CASSLGQGDQPQHF.

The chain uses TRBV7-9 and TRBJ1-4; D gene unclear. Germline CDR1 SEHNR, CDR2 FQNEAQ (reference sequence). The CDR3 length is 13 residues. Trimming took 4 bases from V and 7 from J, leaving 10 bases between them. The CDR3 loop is CASSSGVSEKLFF. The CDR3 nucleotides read TGTGCCAGCAGCTCGGGAGTCTCTGAAAAACTGTTTTTT.

The CDR3 DNA reads as TGTGCCAGCAGCTACCATCTGGACGGCGGGAGCTCCGGGGAGCTGTTTTTT. It yields the protein CASSYHLDGGSSGELFF. The V gene is TRBV13, the J gene TRBJ2-2; 7 bases are a match to TRBD2. This CDR3 is 17 amino acids long. V dropped 4 bases and J dropped 6; count of bases not matched to a gene: 14. CDR1 is PRHDT, CDR2 FYEKMQ, per germline (reference sequence).

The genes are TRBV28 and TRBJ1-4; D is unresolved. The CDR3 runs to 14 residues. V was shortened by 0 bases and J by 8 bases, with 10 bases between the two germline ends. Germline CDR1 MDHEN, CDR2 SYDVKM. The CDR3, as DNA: TGTGCCAGCAGTTTATGGCGGCCAAGCGAAAAACTGTTTTTT. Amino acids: CASSLWRPSEKLFF.

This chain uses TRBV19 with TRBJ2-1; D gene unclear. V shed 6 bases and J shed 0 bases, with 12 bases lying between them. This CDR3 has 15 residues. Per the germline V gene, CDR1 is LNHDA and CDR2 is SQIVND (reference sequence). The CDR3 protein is CASSSTPSSYNEQFF. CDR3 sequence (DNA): TGTGCCAGTAGCTCTACACCGAGCTCCTACAATGAGCAGTTCTTC.

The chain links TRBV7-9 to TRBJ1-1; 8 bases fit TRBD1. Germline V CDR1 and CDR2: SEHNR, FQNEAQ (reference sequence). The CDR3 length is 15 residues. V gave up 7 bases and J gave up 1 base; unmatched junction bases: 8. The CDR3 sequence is CASTPPGQGNTEAFF. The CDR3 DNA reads TGTGCCAGCACGCCCCCCGGACAGGGGAACACTGAAGCTTTCTTT.

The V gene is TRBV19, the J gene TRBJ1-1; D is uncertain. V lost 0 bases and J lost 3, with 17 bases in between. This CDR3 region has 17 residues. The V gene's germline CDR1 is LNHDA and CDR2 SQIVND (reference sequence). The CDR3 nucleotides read TGTGCCAGTAGTATAGATCCATACCAAGGTACATACACTGAAGCTTTCTTT. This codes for CASSIDPYQGTYTEAFF.

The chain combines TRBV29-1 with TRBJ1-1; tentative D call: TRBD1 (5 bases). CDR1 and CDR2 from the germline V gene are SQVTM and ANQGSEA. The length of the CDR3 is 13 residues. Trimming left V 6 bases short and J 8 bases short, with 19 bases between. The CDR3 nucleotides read TGCAGCGTAGGACGTGATCGGGGCCAGGAAGCTTTCTTT. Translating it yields CSVGRDRGQEAFF.

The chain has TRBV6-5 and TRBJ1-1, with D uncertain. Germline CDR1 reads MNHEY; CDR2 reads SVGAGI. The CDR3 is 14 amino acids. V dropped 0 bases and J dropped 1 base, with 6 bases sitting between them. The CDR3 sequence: CASSYSAGNTEAFF. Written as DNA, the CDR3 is TGTGCCAGCAGTTACTCAGCAGGGAACACTGAAGCTTTCTTT.

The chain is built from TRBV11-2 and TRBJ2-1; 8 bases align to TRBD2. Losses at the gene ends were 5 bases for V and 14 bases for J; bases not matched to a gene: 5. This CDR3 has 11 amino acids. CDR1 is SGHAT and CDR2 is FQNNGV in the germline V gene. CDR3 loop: CASSPGTSEFF. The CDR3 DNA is TGTGCCAGCAGCCCTGGGACTAGTGAGTTCTTC.

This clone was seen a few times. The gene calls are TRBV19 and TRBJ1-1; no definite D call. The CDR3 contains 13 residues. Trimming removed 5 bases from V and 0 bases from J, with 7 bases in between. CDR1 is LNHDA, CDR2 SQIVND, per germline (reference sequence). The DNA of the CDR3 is TGTGCCAGTAGTGATTCCGTGAACACTGAAGCTTTCTTT. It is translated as CASSDSVNTEAFF.

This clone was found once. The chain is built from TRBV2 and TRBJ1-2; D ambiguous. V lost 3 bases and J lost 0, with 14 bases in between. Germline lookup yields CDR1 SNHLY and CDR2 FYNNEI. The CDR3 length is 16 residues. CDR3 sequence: CASSDSAAAANYGYTF. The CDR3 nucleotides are TGTGCCAGCAGTGATTCGGCCGCGGCCGCTAACTATGGCTACACCTTC.

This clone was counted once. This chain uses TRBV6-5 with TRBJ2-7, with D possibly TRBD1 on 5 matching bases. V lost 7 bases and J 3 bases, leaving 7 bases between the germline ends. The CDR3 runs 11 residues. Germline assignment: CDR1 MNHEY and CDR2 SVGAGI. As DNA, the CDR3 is TGTGCCAGCACCCAGGGCTACGAGCAGTACTTC. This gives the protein CASTQGYEQYF.

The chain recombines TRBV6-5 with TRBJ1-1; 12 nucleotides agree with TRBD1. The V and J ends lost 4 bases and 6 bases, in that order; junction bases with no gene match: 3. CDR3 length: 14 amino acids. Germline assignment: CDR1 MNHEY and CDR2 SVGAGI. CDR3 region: CASSWGQGASEAFF. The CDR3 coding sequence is TGTGCCAGCAGTTGGGGACAGGGGGCGTCTGAAGCTTTCTTT.

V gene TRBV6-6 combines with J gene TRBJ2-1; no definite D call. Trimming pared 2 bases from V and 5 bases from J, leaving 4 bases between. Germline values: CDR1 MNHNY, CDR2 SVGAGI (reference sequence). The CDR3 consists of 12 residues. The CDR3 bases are TGTGCCAGCAGTTACGGGGACAATGAGCAGTTCTTC. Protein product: CASSYGDNEQFF.

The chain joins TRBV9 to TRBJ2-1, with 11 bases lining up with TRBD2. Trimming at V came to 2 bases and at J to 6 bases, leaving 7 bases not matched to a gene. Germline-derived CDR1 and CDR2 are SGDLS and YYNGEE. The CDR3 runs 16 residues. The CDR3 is CASSVSRLAGPNEQFF. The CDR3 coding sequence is TGTGCCAGCAGCGTCTCAAGACTAGCGGGGCCCAATGAGCAGTTCTTC.

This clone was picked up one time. CDR3 DNA: TGTGCCATATCACCAGGGATCGCTTTTAATCAGCCCCAGCATTTT. It translates to CAISPGIAFNQPQHF. The V gene is TRBV6-1, the J gene TRBJ1-5, with D possibly TRBD1 on 5 matching bases. V lost 10 bases to trimming and J lost 4 bases, with 20 bases between them. Germline assignment: CDR1 MNHNS and CDR2 SASEGT. The CDR3 covers 15 residues.

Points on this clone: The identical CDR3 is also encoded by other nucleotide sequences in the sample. CDR3 sequence reads: CASSLGENTEAFF. As DNA, the CDR3 is TGTGCCAGCAGCTTAGGGGAGAACACTGAAGCTTTCTTT. The rearrangement uses TRBV5-5 and TRBJ1-1; a weak D match, TRBD1 (5 bases). Trimming left V 2 bases short and J 1 base short, with 6 bases between. The CDR3 is made up of 13 amino acids. CDR1 is SGHKS, CDR2 YYEKEE, per germline (reference sequence). Using reference TRBV5-5 and TRBJ1-1 for the parts outside the CDR3, the full variable domain is DAGVTQSPTHLIKTRGQQVTLRCSPISGHKSVSWYQQVLGQGPQFIFQYYEKEERGRGNFPDRFSARQFPNYSSELNVNALLLGDSALYLCASSLGENTEAFFGQGTRLTVV.

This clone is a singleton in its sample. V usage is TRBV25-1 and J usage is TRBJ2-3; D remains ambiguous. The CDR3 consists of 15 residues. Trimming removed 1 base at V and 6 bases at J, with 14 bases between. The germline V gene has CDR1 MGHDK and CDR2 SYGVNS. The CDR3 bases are TGTGCCAGCAGTGAATTGGCCCGCCGGGTGGATACGCAGTATTTT. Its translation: CASSELARRVDTQYF.